This T cell receptor (beta chain) was profiled in a study of radiation and T cells in renal cell carcinoma. Time point here: baseline pretreatment blood. Treatment: 15 Gy SBRT to primary tumor, nephrectomy 4 weeks later. Radiation-treated patients gave blood at baseline, week 2 and week 4. Only one count was recorded for this clone. Trimming stripped 4 bases from V and 3 bases from J, with 14 bases between. CDR3 size: 14 residues. CDR1 is SGHRS, CDR2 YFSETQ, per germline. Profiled with immunoSEQ multiplex PCR; TCRdb holds only in-frame clones, not every one. Altogether 150,000 or so clones are present, around 78% being singletons, with the ten largest covering 20% to 25%.

The gene calls are TRBV5-1 and TRBJ2-7; no reliable D call. This receptor was taken from a woman between 50 and 59 years old with renal cell carcinoma. Here the sequenced sample was blood, taken from a patient whose treatment included radiotherapy and nephrectomy. The CDR3 DNA is TGCGCCAGCAGCCGAATTCGGACGGACTACGAGCAGTACTTC. It translates to CASSRIRTDYEQYF.